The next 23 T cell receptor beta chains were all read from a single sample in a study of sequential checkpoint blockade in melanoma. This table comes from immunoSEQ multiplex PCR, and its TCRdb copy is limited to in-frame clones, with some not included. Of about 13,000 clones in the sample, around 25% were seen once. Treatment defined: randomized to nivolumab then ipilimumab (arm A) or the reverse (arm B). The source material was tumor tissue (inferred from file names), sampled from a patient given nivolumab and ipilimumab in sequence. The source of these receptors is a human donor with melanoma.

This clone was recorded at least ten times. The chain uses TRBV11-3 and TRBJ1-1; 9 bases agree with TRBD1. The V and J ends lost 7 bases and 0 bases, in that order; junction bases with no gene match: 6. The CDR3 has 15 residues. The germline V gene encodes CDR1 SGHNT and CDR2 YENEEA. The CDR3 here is CASTPGTGMNTEAFF. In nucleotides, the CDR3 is TGTGCCAGCACCCCGGGGACAGGGATGAACACTGAAGCTTTCTTT.

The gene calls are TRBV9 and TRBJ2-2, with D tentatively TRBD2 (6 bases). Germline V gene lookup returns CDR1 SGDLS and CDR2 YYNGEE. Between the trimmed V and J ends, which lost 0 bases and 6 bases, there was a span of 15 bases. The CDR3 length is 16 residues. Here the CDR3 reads CASSVATGGGAGELFF. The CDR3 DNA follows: TGTGCCAGCAGCGTAGCTACTGGTGGCGGGGCCGGGGAGCTGTTTTTT.

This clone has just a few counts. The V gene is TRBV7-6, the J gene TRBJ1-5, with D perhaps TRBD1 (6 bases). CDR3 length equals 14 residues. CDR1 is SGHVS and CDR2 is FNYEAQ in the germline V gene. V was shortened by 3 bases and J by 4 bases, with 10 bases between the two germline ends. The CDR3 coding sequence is TGTGCCAGCAGCTTCCCTCAGGGGAATCAGCCCCAGCATTTT. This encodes CASSFPQGNQPQHF.

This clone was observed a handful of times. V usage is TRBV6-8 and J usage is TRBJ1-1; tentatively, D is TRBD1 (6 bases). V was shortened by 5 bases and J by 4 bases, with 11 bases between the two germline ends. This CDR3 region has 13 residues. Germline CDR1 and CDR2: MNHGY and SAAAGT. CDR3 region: CASSRGFRTEAFF. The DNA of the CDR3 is TGTGCCAGCAGTAGGGGGTTTCGCACTGAAGCTTTCTTT.

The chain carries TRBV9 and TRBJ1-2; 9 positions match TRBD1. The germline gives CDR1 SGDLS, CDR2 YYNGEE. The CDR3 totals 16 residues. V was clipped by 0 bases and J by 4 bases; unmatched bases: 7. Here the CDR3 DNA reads TGTGCCAGCAGCGTAGGAGGGACAGGGAGACCCTATGGCTACACCTTC. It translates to CASSVGGTGRPYGYTF.

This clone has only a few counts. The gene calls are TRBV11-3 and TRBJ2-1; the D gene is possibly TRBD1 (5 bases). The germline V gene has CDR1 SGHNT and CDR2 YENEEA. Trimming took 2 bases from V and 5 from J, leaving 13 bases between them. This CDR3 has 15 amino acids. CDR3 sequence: CASSLRWVGDNEQFF. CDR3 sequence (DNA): TGTGCCAGCAGCTTACGATGGGTAGGGGACAATGAGCAGTTCTTC.

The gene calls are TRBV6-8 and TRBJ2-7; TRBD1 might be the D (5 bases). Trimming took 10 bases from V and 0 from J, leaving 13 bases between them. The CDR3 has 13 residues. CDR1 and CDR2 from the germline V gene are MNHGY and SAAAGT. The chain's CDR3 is CATTDNLSYEQYF. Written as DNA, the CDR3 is TGTGCCACCACGGACAATCTCTCCTACGAGCAGTACTTC.

The CDR3 DNA reads as TGCGCCAGCAGCCCGGGGGCAGGAGGGAACACCGGGGAGCTGTTTTTT. Translated: CASSPGAGGNTGELFF. The chain links TRBV4-1 to TRBJ2-2, with D possibly called TRBD1 or TRBD2 (6 bases each). From germline, CDR1 is MGHRA and CDR2 YSYEKL. Trimming shortened V by 4 bases and J by 1 base, and 13 bases separated the two germline ends. The CDR3 contains 16 residues.

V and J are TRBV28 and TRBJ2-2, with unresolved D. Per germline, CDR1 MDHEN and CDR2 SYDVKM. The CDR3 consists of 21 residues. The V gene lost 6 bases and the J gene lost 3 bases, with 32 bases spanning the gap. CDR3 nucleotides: TGTGCCAGCAGCCCTATCGTTCATCATATGGTTGTTTGGATTTACACCGGGGAGCTGTTTTTT. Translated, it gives CASSPIVHHMVVWIYTGELFF.

The CDR3 nucleotides are TGTGCCAGCTCAAGGGGGGTGAATGAGCAGTTCTTC. Its translation is CASSRGVNEQFF. The rearrangement links TRBV18 to TRBJ2-1; D possibly uses TRBD1 or TRBD2 (6 bases each). This CDR3 has 12 residues. Germline values: CDR1 KGHSH, CDR2 LQKENI. V was pared by 5 bases and J by 7 bases, with 9 bases between.

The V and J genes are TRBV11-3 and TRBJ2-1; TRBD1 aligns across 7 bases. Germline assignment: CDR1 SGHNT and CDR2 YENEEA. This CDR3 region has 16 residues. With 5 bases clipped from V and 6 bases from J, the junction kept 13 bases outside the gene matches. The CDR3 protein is CASSRLLSGGSNEQFF. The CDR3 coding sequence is TGTGCCAGCAGCCGACTCCTATCAGGGGGATCCAATGAGCAGTTCTTC.

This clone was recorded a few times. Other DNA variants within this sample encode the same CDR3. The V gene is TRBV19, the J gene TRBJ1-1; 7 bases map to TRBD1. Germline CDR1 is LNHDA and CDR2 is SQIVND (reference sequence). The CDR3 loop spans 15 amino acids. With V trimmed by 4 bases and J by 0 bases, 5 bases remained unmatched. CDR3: CASSRPGQLNTEAFF. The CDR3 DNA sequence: TGTGCCAGTAGTAGGCCGGGACAGTTGAACACTGAAGCTTTCTTT.

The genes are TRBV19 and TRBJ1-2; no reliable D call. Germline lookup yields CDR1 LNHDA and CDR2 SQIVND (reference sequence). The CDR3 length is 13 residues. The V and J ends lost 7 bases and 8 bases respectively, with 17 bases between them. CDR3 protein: CASTGRSEGGYTF. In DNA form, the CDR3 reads TGTGCCAGTACCGGACGGAGCGAGGGAGGCTACACCTTC.

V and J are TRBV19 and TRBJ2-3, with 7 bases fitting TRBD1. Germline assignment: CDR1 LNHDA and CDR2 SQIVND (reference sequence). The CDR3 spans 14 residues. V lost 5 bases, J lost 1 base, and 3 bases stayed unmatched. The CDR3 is CASSWGTGTDTQYF. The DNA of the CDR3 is TGTGCCAGTAGTTGGGGGACAGGCACAGATACGCAGTATTTT.

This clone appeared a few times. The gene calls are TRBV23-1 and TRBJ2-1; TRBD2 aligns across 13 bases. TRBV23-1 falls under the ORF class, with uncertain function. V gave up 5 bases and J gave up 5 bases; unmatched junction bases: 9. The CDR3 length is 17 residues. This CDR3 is CASSFETGTSGNNEQFF. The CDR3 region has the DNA TGCGCCAGCAGTTTCGAGACCGGGACTAGCGGGAACAATGAGCAGTTCTTC.

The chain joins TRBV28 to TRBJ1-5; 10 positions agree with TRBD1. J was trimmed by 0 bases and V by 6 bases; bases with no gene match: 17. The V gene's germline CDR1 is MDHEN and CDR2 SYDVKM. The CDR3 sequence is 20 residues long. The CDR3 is CASSNTIKGQGHDSNQPQHF. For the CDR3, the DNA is TGTGCCAGCAGCAATACCATCAAGGGACAGGGGCATGATAGCAATCAGCCCCAGCATTTT.

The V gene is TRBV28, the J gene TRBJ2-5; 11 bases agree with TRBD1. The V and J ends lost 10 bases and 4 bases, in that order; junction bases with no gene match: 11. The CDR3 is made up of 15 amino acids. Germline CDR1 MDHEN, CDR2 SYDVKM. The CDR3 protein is CAILPGTGGGETQYF. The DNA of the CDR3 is TGTGCCATTCTGCCCGGGACAGGGGGTGGAGAGACCCAGTACTTC.

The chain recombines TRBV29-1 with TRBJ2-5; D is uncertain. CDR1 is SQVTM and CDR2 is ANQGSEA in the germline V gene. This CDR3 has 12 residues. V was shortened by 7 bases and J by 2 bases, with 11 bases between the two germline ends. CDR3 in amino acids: CSGGRLQETQYF. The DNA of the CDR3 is TGCAGCGGGGGTAGACTTCAAGAGACCCAGTACTTC.

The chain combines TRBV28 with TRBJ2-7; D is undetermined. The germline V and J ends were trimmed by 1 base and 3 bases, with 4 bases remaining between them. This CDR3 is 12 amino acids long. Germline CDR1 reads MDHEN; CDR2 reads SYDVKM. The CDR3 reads CASSLYGYEQYF. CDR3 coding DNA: TGTGCCAGCAGTTTATACGGCTACGAGCAGTACTTC.

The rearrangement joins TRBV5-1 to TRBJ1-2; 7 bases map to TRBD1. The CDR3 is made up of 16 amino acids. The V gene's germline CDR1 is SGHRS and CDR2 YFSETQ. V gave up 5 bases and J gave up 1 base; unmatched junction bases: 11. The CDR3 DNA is TGCGCCAGCAGTTATGGGGACAGCAACCTTAACTATGGCTACACCTTC. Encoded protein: CASSYGDSNLNYGYTF.

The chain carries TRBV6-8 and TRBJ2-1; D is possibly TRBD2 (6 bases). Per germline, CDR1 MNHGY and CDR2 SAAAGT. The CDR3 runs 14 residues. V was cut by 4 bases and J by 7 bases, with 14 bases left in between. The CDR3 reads CASSLTRSVNEQFF. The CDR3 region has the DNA TGTGCCAGCAGTTTGACTAGGTCCGTGAATGAGCAGTTCTTC.

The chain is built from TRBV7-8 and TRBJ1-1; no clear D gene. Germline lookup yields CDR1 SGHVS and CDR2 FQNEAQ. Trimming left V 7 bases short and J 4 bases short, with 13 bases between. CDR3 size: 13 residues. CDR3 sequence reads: CASTPERSTEAFF. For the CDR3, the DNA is TGTGCCAGCACCCCCGAGAGGAGCACTGAAGCTTTCTTT.

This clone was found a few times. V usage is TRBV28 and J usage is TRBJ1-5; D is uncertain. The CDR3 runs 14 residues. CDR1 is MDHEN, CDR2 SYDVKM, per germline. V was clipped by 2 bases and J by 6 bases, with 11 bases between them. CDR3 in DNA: TGTGCCAGCAGTTTACGGCTGGGAAGTCAGCCCCAGCATTTT. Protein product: CASSLRLGSQPQHF.